This record looks at one T cell receptor (beta chain) sequence and its context. The target antigen is unknown. TCRdb's copy holds only in-frame clones and misses some; the assay was immunoSEQ multiplex PCR. This table has around 80,000 clones, roughly four fifths appearing once. This CDR3 spans 13 amino acids. V was clipped by 3 bases and J by 6 bases, with 12 bases between them. CDR1 and CDR2 (germline): SEHNR, FQNEAQ (reference sequence). The data were taken from a study of OX40 agonist ivuxolimab in advanced cancers. General study points: The investigators did not determine what antigen specificity the expanded peripheral T cells had.

The chain joins TRBV7-9 to TRBJ2-7, with D unclear. The sample was CD4+ or CD8+ T cells sorted from blood, taken in a trial of the OX40 agonist ivuxolimab. The source is an adult with an advanced solid tumor such as melanoma, head and neck, liver or kidney cancer. CDR3 DNA sequence: TGTGCCAGCAGCTTCTACCCCACGGGCGAGCAGTACTTC. This sequence encodes CASSFYPTGEQYF.